This T cell receptor beta chain comes out of a study of Graves' ophthalmopathy and Graves' hyperthyroidism. RNA transcripts yielded amplified TCR beta CDR3 regions. The first round was an RT-PCR with HTBI primers, and the second round was a multiplex PCR. MiXCR was run by TCRdb on the multiplex PCR reads, yielding one entry per CDR3 protein. This repertoire shows 560,000 or so distinct CDR3 sequences, about 40% found once; its top ten account for less than 4.5%. The source is an adult man with Graves' hyperthyroidism. Source material: peripheral blood or thyroid tissue (not recorded which).

The CDR3 region is CASSPSSPGLAGYEQYF. DNA for the CDR3: TGTGCCAGCAGCCCCTCTTCACCGGGACTAGCGGGCTACGAGCAGTACTTC. The chain links TRBV12-3 or TRBV12-4 to TRBJ2-7; 12 nucleotides match TRBD2. The CDR3 has 17 residues. Trimming took 6 bases from V and 3 from J; bases not matched to a gene: 12.